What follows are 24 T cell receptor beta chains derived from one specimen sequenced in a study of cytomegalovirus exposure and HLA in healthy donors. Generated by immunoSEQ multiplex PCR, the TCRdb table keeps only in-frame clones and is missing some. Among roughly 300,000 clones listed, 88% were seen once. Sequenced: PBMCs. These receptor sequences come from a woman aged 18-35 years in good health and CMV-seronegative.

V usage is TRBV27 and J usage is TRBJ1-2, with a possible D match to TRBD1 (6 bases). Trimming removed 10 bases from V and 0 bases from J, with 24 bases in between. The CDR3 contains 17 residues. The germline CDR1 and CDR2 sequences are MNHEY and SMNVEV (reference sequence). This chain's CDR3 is CATMTPGQLSANYGYTF. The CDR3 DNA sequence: TGTGCCACCATGACTCCGGGACAACTCTCAGCTAACTATGGCTACACCTTC.

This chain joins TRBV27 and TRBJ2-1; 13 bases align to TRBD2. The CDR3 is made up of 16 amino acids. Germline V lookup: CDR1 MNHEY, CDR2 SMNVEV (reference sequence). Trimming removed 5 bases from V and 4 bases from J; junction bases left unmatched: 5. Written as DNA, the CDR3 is TGTGCCAGCAGTCCGCCGGGACTAGCGGGGTACAATGAGCAGTTCTTC. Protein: CASSPPGLAGYNEQFF.

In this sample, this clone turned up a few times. The CDR3 sequence: CATTTGPSYEQYF. The DNA for the CDR3 is TGTGCCACCACGACAGGCCCATCCTACGAGCAGTACTTC. The chain combines TRBV25-1 with TRBJ2-7; D possibly corresponds to TRBD1 (6 bases). Trimming took off 10 bases at V and 1 base at J, with 14 bases between the two ends. The CDR3 has 13 amino acids. CDR1 is MGHDK and CDR2 is SYGVNS in the germline V gene.

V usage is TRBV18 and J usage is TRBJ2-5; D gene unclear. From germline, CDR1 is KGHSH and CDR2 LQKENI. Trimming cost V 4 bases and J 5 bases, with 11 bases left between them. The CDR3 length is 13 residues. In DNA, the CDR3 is TGTGCCAGCTCACATGGCGCCGGGGAGACCCAGTACTTC. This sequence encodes CASSHGAGETQYF.

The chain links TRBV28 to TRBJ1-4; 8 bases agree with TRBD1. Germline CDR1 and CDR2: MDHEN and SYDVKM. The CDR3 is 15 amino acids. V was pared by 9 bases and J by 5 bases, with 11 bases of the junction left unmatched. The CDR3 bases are TGTGCCAGTCGGGACAGGCCGACCTCGAATGAAAAACTGTTTTTT. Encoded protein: CASRDRPTSNEKLFF.

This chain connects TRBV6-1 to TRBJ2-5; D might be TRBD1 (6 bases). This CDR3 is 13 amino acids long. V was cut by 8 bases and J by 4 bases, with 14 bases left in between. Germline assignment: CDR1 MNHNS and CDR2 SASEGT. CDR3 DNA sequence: TGTGCCAGCGGGTTGGGGGCGGGAGAGACCCAGTACTTC. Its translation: CASGLGAGETQYF.

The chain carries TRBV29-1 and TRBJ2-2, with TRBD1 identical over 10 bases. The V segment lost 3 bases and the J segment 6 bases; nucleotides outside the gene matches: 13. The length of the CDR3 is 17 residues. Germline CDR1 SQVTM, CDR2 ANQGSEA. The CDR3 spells CSVEGVTGTGEAGELFF. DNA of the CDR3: TGCAGCGTTGAGGGAGTTACCGGGACAGGGGAAGCCGGGGAGCTGTTTTTT.

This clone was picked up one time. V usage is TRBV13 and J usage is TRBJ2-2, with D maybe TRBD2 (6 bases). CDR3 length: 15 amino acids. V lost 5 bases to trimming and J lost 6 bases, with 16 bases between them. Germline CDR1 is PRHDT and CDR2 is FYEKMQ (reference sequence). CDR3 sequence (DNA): TGTGCCAGCAGCGCTCCCCGGGACTTCTCCGGGGAGCTGTTTTTT. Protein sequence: CASSAPRDFSGELFF.

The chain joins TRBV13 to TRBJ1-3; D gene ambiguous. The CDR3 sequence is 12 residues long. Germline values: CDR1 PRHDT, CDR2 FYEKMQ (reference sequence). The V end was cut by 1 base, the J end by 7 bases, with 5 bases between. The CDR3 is CASSLAPNTIYF. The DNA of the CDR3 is TGTGCCAGCAGCTTAGCCCCGAACACCATATATTTT.

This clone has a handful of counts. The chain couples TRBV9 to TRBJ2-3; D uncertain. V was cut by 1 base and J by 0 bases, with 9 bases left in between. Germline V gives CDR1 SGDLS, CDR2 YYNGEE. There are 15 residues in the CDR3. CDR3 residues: CASSVSPRSTDTQYF. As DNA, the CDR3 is TGTGCCAGCAGCGTATCCCCGCGGAGCACAGATACGCAGTATTTT.

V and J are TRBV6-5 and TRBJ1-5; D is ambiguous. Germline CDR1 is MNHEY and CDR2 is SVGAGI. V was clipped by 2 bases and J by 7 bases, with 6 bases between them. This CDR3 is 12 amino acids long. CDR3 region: CASSYSRQPQHF. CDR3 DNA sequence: TGTGCCAGCAGTTACAGCCGGCAGCCCCAGCATTTT.

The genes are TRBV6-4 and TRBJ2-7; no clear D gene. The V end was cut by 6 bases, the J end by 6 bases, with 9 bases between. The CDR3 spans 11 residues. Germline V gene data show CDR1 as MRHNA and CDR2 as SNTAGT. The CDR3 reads CASSLGSEQYF. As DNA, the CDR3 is TGTGCCAGCAGCCTCGGTTCCGAGCAGTACTTC.

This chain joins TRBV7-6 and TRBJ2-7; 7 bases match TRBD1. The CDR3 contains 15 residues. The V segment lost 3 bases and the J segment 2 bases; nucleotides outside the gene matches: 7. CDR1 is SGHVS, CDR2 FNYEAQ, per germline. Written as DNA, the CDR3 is TGTGCCAGCAGCTTTCACCGGGACAGAACCTACGAGCAGTACTTC. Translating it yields CASSFHRDRTYEQYF.

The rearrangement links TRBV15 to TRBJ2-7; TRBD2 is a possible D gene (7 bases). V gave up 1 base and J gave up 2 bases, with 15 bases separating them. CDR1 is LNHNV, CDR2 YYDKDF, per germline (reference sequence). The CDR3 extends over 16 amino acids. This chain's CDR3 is CATSRVPGRTAYEQYF. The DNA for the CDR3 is TGTGCCACCAGCAGAGTGCCCGGGAGGACAGCCTACGAGCAGTACTTC.

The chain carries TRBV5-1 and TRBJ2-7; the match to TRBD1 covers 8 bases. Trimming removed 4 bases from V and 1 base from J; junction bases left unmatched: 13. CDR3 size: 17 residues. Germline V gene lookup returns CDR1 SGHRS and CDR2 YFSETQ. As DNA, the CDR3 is TGCGCCAGCAGCCAAGACAGGGGCCTACCGTTTTCCTACGAGCAGTACTTC. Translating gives CASSQDRGLPFSYEQYF.

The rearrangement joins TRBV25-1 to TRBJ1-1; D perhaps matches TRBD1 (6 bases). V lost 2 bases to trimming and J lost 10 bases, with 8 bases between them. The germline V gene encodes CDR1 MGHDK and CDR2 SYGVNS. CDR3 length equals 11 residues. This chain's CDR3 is CASSEGTRAFF. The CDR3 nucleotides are TGTGCCAGCAGTGAAGGGACAAGAGCTTTCTTT.

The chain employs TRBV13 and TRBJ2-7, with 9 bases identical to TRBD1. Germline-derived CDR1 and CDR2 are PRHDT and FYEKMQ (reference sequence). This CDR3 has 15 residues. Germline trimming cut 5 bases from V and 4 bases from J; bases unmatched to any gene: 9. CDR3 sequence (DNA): TGTGCCAGCAGCCCGGACAGGGGTGGGCTTTACGAGCAGTACTTC. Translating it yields CASSPDRGGLYEQYF.

CDR3 residues: CASSAWTGVGEKLFF. As DNA, the CDR3 is TGTGCCAGCAGTGCCTGGACAGGGGTGGGGGAAAAACTGTTTTTT. The J gene is TRBJ1-4, the V gene TRBV2, with TRBD1 matching 9 bases. V lost 4 bases and J lost 8; bases outside the gene matches: 8. CDR3 length: 15 residues. The germline V gene encodes CDR1 SNHLY and CDR2 FYNNEI.

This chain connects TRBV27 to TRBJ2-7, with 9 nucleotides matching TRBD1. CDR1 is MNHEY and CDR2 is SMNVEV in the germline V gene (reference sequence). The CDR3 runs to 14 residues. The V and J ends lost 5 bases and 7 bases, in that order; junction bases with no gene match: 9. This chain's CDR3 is CASSTAGTGPEQYF. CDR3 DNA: TGTGCCAGCAGTACTGCCGGGACAGGGCCAGAGCAGTACTTC.

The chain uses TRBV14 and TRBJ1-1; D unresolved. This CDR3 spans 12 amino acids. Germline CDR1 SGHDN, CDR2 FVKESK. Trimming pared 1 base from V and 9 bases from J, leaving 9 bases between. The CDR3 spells CASSQVGGKAFF. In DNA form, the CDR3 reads TGTGCCAGCAGCCAAGTAGGAGGAAAAGCTTTCTTT.

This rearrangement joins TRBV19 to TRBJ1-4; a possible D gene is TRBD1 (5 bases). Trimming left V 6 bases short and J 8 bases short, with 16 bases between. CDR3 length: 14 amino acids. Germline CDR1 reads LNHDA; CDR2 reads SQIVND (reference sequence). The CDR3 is CASRLRDRGEKLFF. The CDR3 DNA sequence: TGTGCCAGTAGGCTCCGGGACCGGGGGGAAAAACTGTTTTTT.

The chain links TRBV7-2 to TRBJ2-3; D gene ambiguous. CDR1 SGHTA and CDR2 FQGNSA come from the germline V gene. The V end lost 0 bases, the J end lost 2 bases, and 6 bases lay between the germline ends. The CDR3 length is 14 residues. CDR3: CASSLASYTDTQYF. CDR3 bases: TGTGCCAGCAGCTTAGCCTCCTACACAGATACGCAGTATTTT.

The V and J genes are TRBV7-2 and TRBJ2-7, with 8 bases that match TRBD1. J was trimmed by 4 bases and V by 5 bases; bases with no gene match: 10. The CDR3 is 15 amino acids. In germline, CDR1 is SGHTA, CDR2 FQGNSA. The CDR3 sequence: CASSVDRGKGYEQYF. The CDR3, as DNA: TGTGCCAGCAGCGTAGACAGGGGCAAGGGGTACGAGCAGTACTTC.

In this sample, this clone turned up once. The CDR3 DNA follows: TGTGCCAGCAGCGCAACAGGGGGCGCGGGGTACGAGCAGTACTTC. Its translation is CASSATGGAGYEQYF. This chain links TRBV9 with TRBJ2-7; 9 positions match TRBD1. The CDR3 loop spans 15 amino acids. Germline loops: CDR1 SGDLS, CDR2 YYNGEE. V gave up 3 bases and J gave up 4 bases; unmatched junction bases: 8. Looking up the rest from reference TRBV9 and TRBJ2-7 gives the full variable domain: DSGVTQTPKHLITATGQRVTLRCSPRSGDLSVYWYQQSLDQGLQFLIQYYNGEERAKGNILERFSAQQFPDLHSELNLSSLELGDSALYFCASSATGGAGYEQYFGPGTRLTVT.